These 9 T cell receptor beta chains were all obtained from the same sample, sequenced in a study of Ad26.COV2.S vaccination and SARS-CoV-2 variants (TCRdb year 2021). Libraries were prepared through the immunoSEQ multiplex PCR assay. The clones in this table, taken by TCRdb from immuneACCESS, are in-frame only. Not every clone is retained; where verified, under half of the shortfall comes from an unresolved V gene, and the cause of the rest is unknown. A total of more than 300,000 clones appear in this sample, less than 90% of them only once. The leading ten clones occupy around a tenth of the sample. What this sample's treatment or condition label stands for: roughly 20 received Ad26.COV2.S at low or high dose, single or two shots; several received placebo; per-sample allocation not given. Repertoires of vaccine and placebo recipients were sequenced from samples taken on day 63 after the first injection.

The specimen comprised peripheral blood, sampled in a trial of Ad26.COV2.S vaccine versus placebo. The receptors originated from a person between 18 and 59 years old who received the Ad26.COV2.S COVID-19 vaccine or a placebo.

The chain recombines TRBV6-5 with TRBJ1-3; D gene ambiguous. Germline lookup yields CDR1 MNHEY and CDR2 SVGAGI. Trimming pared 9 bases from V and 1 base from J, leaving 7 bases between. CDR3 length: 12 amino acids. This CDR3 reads CASGRSGNTIYF. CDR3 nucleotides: TGTGCCAGTGGAAGGTCTGGAAACACCATATATTTT.

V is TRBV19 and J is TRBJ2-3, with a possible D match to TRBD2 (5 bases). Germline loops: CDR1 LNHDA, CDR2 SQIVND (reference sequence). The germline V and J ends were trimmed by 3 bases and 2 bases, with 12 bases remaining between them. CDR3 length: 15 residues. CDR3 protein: CASSMISGDTDTQYF. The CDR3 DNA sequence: TGTGCCAGTAGTATGATCAGCGGCGACACAGATACGCAGTATTTT.

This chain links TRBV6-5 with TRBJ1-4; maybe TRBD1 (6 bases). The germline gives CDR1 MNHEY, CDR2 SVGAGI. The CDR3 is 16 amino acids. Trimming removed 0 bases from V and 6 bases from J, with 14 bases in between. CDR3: CASSYSGGGGHEKLFF. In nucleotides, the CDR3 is TGTGCCAGCAGTTACTCGGGCGGAGGGGGGCATGAAAAACTGTTTTTT.

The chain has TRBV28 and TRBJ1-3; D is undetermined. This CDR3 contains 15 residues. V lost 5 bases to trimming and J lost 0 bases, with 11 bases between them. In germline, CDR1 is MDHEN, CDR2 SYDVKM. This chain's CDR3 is CASSGLTSSGNTIYF. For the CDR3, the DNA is TGTGCCAGCAGTGGCCTAACGAGCTCTGGAAACACCATATATTTT.

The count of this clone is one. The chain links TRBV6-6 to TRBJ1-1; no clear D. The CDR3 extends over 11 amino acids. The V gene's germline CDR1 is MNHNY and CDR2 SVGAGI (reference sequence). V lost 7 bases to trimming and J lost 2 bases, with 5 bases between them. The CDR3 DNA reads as TGTGCCAGCACCATAAACACTGAAGCTTTCTTT. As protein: CASTINTEAFF.

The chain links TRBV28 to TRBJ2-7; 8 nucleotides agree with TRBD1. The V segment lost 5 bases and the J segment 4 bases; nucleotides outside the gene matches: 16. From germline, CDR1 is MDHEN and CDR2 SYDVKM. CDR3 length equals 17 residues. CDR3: CASSLKGSGQGWYEQYF. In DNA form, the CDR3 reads TGTGCCAGCAGTCTTAAGGGATCCGGACAGGGTTGGTACGAGCAGTACTTC.

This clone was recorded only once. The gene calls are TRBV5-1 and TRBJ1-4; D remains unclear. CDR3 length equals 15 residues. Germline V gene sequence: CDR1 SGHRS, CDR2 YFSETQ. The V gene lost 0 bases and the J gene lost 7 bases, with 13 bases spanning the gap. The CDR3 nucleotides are TGCGCCAGCAGCTTGGCCGCGACGGGTCGTGAAAAACTGTTTTTT. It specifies CASSLAATGREKLFF.

DNA for the CDR3: TGCGCCAGCAGCGTCCAGTGGGGGGCCGGGGAGCTGTTTTTT. Residues: CASSVQWGAGELFF. V is TRBV10-1 and J is TRBJ2-2, with D maybe TRBD2 (6 bases). CDR3 size: 14 residues. CDR1 is WNHNN, CDR2 SYGVQD, per germline (reference sequence). The V end lost 6 bases, the J end lost 6 bases, and 14 bases lay between the germline ends.

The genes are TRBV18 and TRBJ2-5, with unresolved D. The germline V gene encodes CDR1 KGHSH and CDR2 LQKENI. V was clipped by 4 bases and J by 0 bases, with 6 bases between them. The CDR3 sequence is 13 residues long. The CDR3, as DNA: TGTGCCAGCTCACGGTTGTACCAAGAGACCCAGTACTTC. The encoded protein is CASSRLYQETQYF.